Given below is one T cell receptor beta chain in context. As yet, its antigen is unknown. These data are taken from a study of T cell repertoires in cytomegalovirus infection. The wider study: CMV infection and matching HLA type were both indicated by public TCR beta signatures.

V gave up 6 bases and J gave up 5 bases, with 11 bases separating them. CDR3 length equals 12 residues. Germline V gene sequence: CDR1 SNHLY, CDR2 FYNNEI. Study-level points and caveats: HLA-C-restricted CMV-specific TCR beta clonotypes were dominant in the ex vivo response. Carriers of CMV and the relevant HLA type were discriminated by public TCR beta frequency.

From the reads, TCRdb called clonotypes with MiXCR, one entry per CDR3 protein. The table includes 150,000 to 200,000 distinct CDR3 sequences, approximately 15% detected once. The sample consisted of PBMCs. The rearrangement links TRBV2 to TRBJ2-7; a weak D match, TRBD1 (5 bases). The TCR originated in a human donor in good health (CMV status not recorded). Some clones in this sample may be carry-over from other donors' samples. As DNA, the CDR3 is TGTGCCAGCAGCCAAGACAGACACGAGCAGTACTTC. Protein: CASSQDRHEQYF. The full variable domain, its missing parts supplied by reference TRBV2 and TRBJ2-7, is EPEVTQTPSHQVTQMGQEVILRCVPISNHLYFYWYRQILGQKVEFLVSFYNNEISEKSEIFDDQFSVERPDGSNFTLKIRSTKLEDSAMYFCASSQDRHEQYFGPGTRLTVT.